These 16 T cell receptor beta chains originate from one sample sequenced in a study of blood T cells in healthy people across ages. For the second PCR, which ran for about 6 to 11 cycles, a sample-barcoded 5' primer and a J-beta primer mix were used. A single record per CDR3 protein comes from TCRdb applying MiXCR to the 5' RACE reads. The sample has over 1,500,000 distinct CDR3 sequences, about two fifths seen once. Material for sequencing was blood. These receptors were collected from a human donor in good health.

The CDR3 here is CASSVVATGGPQFF. CDR3 bases: TGTGCCAGCAGCGTAGTGGCAACGGGGGGGCCACAGTTCTTC. The genes are TRBV9 and TRBJ2-1, with 8 bases lining up with TRBD2. This CDR3 is 14 amino acids long. CDR1 SGDLS and CDR2 YYNGEE come from the germline V gene. The trim removed 0 bases at V and 13 bases at J, leaving 9 bases unmatched.

This sequence joins TRBV10-3 and TRBJ2-7; a possible D gene is TRBD2 (6 bases). Trimming shortened V by 0 bases and J by 3 bases, and 15 bases separated the two germline ends. CDR1 ENHRY and CDR2 SYGVKD come from the germline V gene. The CDR3 is made up of 16 amino acids. CDR3 protein: CAISESWGESIYEQYF. CDR3 sequence (DNA): TGTGCCATCAGTGAGTCTTGGGGGGAATCAATCTACGAGCAGTACTTC.

The rearrangement uses TRBV5-1 and TRBJ1-2; maybe TRBD1 (6 bases). The CDR3 runs 14 residues. Germline V gene lookup returns CDR1 SGHRS and CDR2 YFSETQ. The V and J ends lost 5 bases and 2 bases respectively, with 13 bases between them. CDR3: CASSPQGMNYGYTF. In DNA, the CDR3 is TGCGCCAGCAGTCCACAGGGTATGAACTATGGCTACACCTTC.

The chain has TRBV5-5 and TRBJ2-1, with TRBD2 matching 9 bases. Germline V gene sequence: CDR1 SGHKS, CDR2 YYEKEE (reference sequence). CDR3 length: 17 residues. After removal of 1 base from V and 13 bases from J, the junction contained 18 bases not matched to a gene. In nucleotides, the CDR3 is TGTGCCAGCAGCTTGAAACTAGCGGGTAACTACAGGGAGACCCAGTTCTTC. It encodes CASSLKLAGNYRETQFF.

This chain links TRBV20-1 with TRBJ2-1; D may be TRBD1 (5 bases). Per the germline V gene, CDR1 is DFQATT and CDR2 is SNEGSKA (reference sequence). V was trimmed by 5 bases and J by 2 bases, leaving 16 bases between them. The CDR3 runs 15 residues. DNA for the CDR3: TGCAGTGCTCACGACCCCTCAGGGCCCTACAATGAGCAGTTCTTC. Its translation: CSAHDPSGPYNEQFF.

In its sample, this clonotype was seen a few times. V usage is TRBV29-1 and J usage is TRBJ1-4; D is unclear. Germline CDR1 SQVTM, CDR2 ANQGSEA. V was trimmed by 4 bases and J by 13 bases, leaving 22 bases between them. The CDR3 extends over 14 amino acids. The DNA for the CDR3 is TGCAGCGTTGGAACCACTCGAGCGGCCAGTGGACTGTTTTTT. Its protein is CSVGTTRAASGLFF.

V is TRBV12-3 or TRBV12-4 and J is TRBJ2-7, with 7 bases fitting TRBD1. V shed 4 bases and J 2 bases; nucleotides not matched to a gene: 8. This CDR3 comprises 15 residues. CDR3: CASSWGSGQTYEQYF. Written as DNA, the CDR3 is TGTGCCAGCAGTTGGGGCTCGGGACAGACCTACGAGCAGTACTTC.

This clonotype has only a few counts. This rearrangement joins TRBV20-1 to TRBJ2-1; 12 bases are a match to TRBD2. The germline CDR1 and CDR2 sequences are DFQATT and SNEGSKA (reference sequence). The V and J ends lost 0 bases and 0 bases, in that order; junction bases with no gene match: 9. This CDR3 spans 19 amino acids. CDR3 in DNA: TGCAGTGCTAGAGATACCCTAGCGGGGGGGCCACTCTCCTACAATGAGCAGTTCTTC. This gives the protein CSARDTLAGGPLSYNEQFF.

The chain carries TRBV28 and TRBJ1-5; TRBD1 is a possible D gene (6 bases). CDR1 and CDR2 (germline): MDHEN, SYDVKM. The CDR3 loop spans 17 amino acids. Trimming removed 2 bases at V and 1 base at J, with 15 bases between. This CDR3 is CASSLVATGLSNQPQHF. The CDR3 DNA is TGTGCCAGCAGTTTAGTTGCGACAGGTTTAAGCAATCAGCCCCAGCATTTT.

This clonotype was detected only a few times. The V and J genes are TRBV7-2 and TRBJ2-1; D might be TRBD2 (6 bases). With 5 bases removed from V and 4 bases from J, the gap between germline ends came to 15 bases. Per the germline V gene, CDR1 is SGHTA and CDR2 is FQGNSA. CDR3 size: 15 residues. The CDR3 DNA is TGTGCCAGCAGCCCTAGACTAGACCCATACAATGAGCAGTTCTTC. Translation gives CASSPRLDPYNEQFF.

In DNA, the CDR3 is TGTGCCAGCACCCTAAGCGGGGGGGCCATCTACAATGAGCAGTTCTTC. The encoded protein is CASTLSGGAIYNEQFF. The chain has TRBV9 and TRBJ2-1, with 10 positions matching TRBD2. V gave up 6 bases and J gave up 3 bases; unmatched junction bases: 9. Germline V lookup: CDR1 SGDLS, CDR2 YYNGEE. This CDR3 has 16 residues.

The chain couples TRBV5-1 to TRBJ2-5, with D unclear. The CDR3 spans 13 residues. V shed 8 bases and J shed 1 base, with 12 bases lying between them. CDR1 is SGHRS and CDR2 is YFSETQ in the germline V gene. The CDR3 sequence: CASTFGFQETQYF. The DNA of the CDR3 is TGCGCCAGTACCTTTGGGTTCCAAGAGACCCAGTACTTC.

The rearrangement links TRBV4-1 to TRBJ2-1; D remains ambiguous. With 0 bases removed from V and 7 bases from J, the gap between germline ends came to 10 bases. This CDR3 has 14 amino acids. CDR1 is MGHRA, CDR2 YSYEKL, per germline. The CDR3 region is CASSQDVVDNEQFF. In DNA form, the CDR3 reads TGCGCCAGCAGCCAAGATGTGGTGGATAATGAGCAGTTCTTC.

This clonotype showed up just a few times. This sequence joins TRBV6-5 and TRBJ1-1; no firm D call. CDR3 length: 13 residues. CDR1 is MNHEY and CDR2 is SVGAGI in the germline V gene. V was cut by 10 bases and J by 1 base, with 13 bases left in between. Here the CDR3 reads CATQPPGNTEAFF. The DNA of the CDR3 is TGTGCCACCCAGCCCCCGGGGAACACTGAAGCTTTCTTT.

This clonotype was counted a single time. V gene TRBV7-9 combines with J gene TRBJ1-1, with TRBD1 matching 7 bases. There are 16 residues in the CDR3. Looked up from germline, CDR1 is SEHNR and CDR2 is FQNEAQ (reference sequence). Trimming took 2 bases from V and 6 from J; bases not matched to a gene: 12. CDR3 sequence reads: CASSLSDSGGSAEAFF. CDR3 bases: TGTGCCAGCAGCTTATCGGACTCAGGGGGTTCGGCTGAAGCTTTCTTT.

In its sample, this clonotype was seen a few times. The chain links TRBV12-3 or TRBV12-4 to TRBJ2-4; a weak D match, TRBD2 (7 bases). The J call may not be correct, given that the DNA end is closer to TRBJ2-5. The CDR3 extends over 13 amino acids. The CDR3 sequence: CASRLGGAETQYF. For the CDR3, the DNA is TGTGCCAGCAGGTTGGGGGGGGCGGAGACCCAGTACTTC.